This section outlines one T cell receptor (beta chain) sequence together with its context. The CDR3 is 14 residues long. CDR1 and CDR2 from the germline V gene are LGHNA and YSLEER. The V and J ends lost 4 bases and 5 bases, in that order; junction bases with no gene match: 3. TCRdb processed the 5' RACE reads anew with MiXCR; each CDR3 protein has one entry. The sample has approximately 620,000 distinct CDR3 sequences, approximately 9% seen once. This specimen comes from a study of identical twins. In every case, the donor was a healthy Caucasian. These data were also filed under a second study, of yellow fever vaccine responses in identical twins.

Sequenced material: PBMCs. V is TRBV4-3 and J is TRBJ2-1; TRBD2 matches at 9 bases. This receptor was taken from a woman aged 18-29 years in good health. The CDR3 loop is CASSPAGGHNEQFF. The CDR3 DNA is TGCGCCAGCAGCCCAGCGGGAGGTCACAATGAGCAGTTCTTC.